Listed below are T cell receptor beta chains from one sample, sequenced in a study of CD8 T cells in ankylosing spondylitis. TCRdb re-called the 5' RACE reads through MiXCR, storing one row per CDR3 protein. The sample records a few hundred thousand distinct CDR3 sequences, about 20% being singletons. The sequenced material came from blood, either unsorted or a sorted T cell fraction (not recorded which). Source of these receptors: a male donor with ankylosing spondylitis. CDR3s include the opening cysteine and the closing phenylalanine or tryptophan. Each record gives: clone size, V gene, J gene, D gene, CDR3 length, CDR3 DNA, CDR3 protein. The D gene is left open where the match is weak. Not every row has a clone size; where given, it reads once, few, many or a size class.

>few|TRBV30|TRBJ2-1|TRBD1|14
TGTGCCTGGAAACGGGACAGCTCCTACAATGAGCAGTTCTTC
CAWKRDSSYNEQFF
>.|TRBV10-1|TRBJ2-1|TRBD2|18
TGCGCCAGCAGCGGGACTAGCGGGAGGGATAGCTCCTACAATGAGCAGTTCTTC
CASSGTSGRDSSYNEQFF
>.|TRBV20-1|TRBJ2-3|.|12
TGCAGTGCTAGCTCAGACACAGATACGCAGTATTTT
CSASSDTDTQYF
>few|TRBV12-3/TRBV12-4|TRBJ2-7|.|11
TGTGCCAGCAGTTTCCTCCTCGAGCAGTACTTC
CASSFLLEQYF
>few|TRBV3-1|TRBJ1-1|.|15
TGTGCCAGCAGCCATGTGGGGGCCCTGAACACTGAAGCTTTCTTT
CASSHVGALNTEAFF
>once|TRBV6-5|TRBJ2-1|TRBD2|17
TGTGCCAGCAGTTACTCGAGTATGGTAGCGGGAGCGGTTGAGCAGTTCTTC
CASSYSSMVAGAVEQFF
>.|TRBV7-7|TRBJ2-2|.|13
TGTGCTAGCAGCTTAGACCGAGACGGGGAGCTGTTTTTT
CASSLDRDGELFF
>few|TRBV29-1|TRBJ2-3|.|14
TGCAGCGTTAAGGGAAGGCGCGGCACAGATACGCAGTATTTT
CSVKGRRGTDTQYF
>.|TRBV20-1|TRBJ2-5|TRBD2|13
TGCAGTGCTAGAGCTAGCGGCCAAGAGACCCAGTACTTC
CSARASGQETQYF
>few|TRBV28|TRBJ2-3|TRBD2|17
TGTGCCAGCAGTTCCCCCCCGGGCGGGGGGAGCACAGATACGCAGTATTTT
CASSSPPGGGSTDTQYF
>.|TRBV6-1|TRBJ1-4|TRBD1|13
TGTGCCAGCAGACAGACAGGGGGTGAAAAACTGTTTTTT
CASRQTGGEKLFF
>many|TRBV5-1|TRBJ2-3|TRBD2|17
TGCGCCAGCAGCTTGCGACTAGCGGGAGATGACACAGATACGCAGTATTTT
CASSLRLAGDDTDTQYF
>.|TRBV20-1|TRBJ2-1|TRBD2|14
TGCAGTGCCCGAGGGAGGGGATTCTACAATGAGCAGTTCTTC
CSARGRGFYNEQFF
>few|TRBV20-1|TRBJ2-2|TRBD2|13
TGCAGTGCTCAAGCGGGAGCAACCGGGGAGCTGTTTTTT
CSAQAGATGELFF
>.|TRBV6-5|TRBJ2-3|TRBD2|15
TGTGCCAGCAGTTACGGCGGGAGTTTGTCGGATACGCAGTATTTT
CASSYGGSLSDTQYF
>.|TRBV3-1|TRBJ2-1|.|12
TGTGCCAGCAGCCGCGCCTACAATGAGCAGTTCTTC
CASSRAYNEQFF
>few|TRBV5-1|TRBJ2-6|TRBD2|18
TGCGCCAGCAGCTCAGAGGGACTAGCGGGAGCTGGGGCCAACGTCCTGACTTTC
CASSSEGLAGAGANVLTF
>.|TRBV5-1|TRBJ2-2|TRBD1|15
TGCGCCAGCAGCGGCGGGACAGGTCACACCGGGGAGCTGTTTTTT
CASSGGTGHTGELFF
>.|TRBV5-1|TRBJ2-3|.|14
TGCGCCAGCAGCTTCTACAGGAGCACAGATACGCAGTATTTT
CASSFYRSTDTQYF
>.|TRBV20-1|TRBJ2-2|TRBD2|19
TGCAGTGCTAGAGATGAAGGGACTAGCGGGAGGGCGGGCACCGGGGAGCTGTTTTTT
CSARDEGTSGRAGTGELFF
>few|TRBV4-1|TRBJ1-2|.|15
TGCGCCAGCAGCCAATCTACGACCCGGACCTATGGCTACACCTTC
CASSQSTTRTYGYTF
>.|TRBV6-2/TRBV6-3|TRBJ2-1|.|15
.
CASSTSGGSYNEQFF
>.|TRBV9|TRBJ1-1|.|15
TGTGCCAGCAGCGTAGGAGAGGGCTTGAACACTGAAGCTTTCTTT
CASSVGEGLNTEAFF
>few|TRBV7-9|TRBJ2-3|TRBD2|15
TGTGCCAGCAGCCCAGCGGTGGCGGGAGGAGATACGCAGTATTTT
CASSPAVAGGDTQYF
>many|TRBV29-1|TRBJ2-1|TRBD2|15
TGCAGCGTTGTCACTGGGGCTAGCGGGGACAATGAGCAGTTCTTC
CSVVTGASGDNEQFF
>.|TRBV7-2|TRBJ2-2|.|16
TGTGCCAGCAGCTTAAATGGAGGGCGGAGCACCGGGGAGCTGTTTTTT
CASSLNGGRSTGELFF
>few|TRBV12-3/TRBV12-4|TRBJ2-7|TRBD1|15
TGTGCCAGCAGTTCTGGTTGGACAGGGTCTTACGAGCAGTACTTC
CASSSGWTGSYEQYF
>few|TRBV7-9|TRBJ1-1|.|12
TGTGCCAGCAGCCCCTGGACAGATGAAGCTTTCTTT
CASSPWTDEAFF
>few|TRBV10-2|TRBJ2-1|TRBD2|14
TGCGCCAGCCTTCTGACTAGCGGGAACAATGAGCAGTTCTTC
CASLLTSGNNEQFF
>.|TRBV20-1|TRBJ2-1|TRBD2|15
TGCAGTGCTAGAGGGTCGGCAGCGGGAGCCAATGAGCAGTTCTTC
CSARGSAAGANEQFF
>few|TRBV12-3/TRBV12-4|TRBJ2-3|TRBD2|17
TGTGCCAGCAGTTTAGACCCTAGCGGGTTCGTCACAGATACGCAGTATTTT
CASSLDPSGFVTDTQYF
>many|TRBV12-3/TRBV12-4|TRBJ2-3|.|15
TGTGCCAGCAGTTTTTCGAGCGGATCGGGAGATACGCAGTATTTT
CASSFSSGSGDTQYF
>many|TRBV29-1|TRBJ2-1|.|16
TGCAGCGCCTTACCGGTAGGTGCGGTAACCTTTAATGAGCAGTTCTTC
CSALPVGAVTFNEQFF
>.|TRBV7-9|TRBJ1-1|.|14
TGTGCCAGCAGCTTCAACAGGGAGGACACTGAAGCTTTCTTT
CASSFNREDTEAFF
>.|TRBV5-4|TRBJ1-2|.|14
TGTGCCAGCAGCTTGGCAGGGTTTGTCAGTGGCTACACCTTC
CASSLAGFVSGYTF
>.|TRBV20-1|TRBJ2-1|.|10
TGCAGTGGTTCGTACAGTGAGCAGTTCTTC
CSGSYSEQFF
>few|TRBV4-1|TRBJ2-5|TRBD2|17
TGCGCCAGCAGCCCCCGGACTAGCGGGACTTCGGAAGAGACCCAGTACTTC
CASSPRTSGTSEETQYF
>few|TRBV15|TRBJ2-2|TRBD1|17
TGTGCCACCAATTTCTTCGGGACAGGGGGCAACACCGGGGAGCTGTTTTTT
CATNFFGTGGNTGELFF
>few|TRBV6-5|TRBJ1-1|.|15
TGTGCCAGCAGTTACGTTAGGGTAGGATACACTGAAGCTTTCTTT
CASSYVRVGYTEAFF
>few|TRBV12-3/TRBV12-4|TRBJ2-7|TRBD1|15
TGTGCCAGCAGTCCCCAGGGGGCGCGTTCCTACGAGCAGTACTTC
CASSPQGARSYEQYF
>few|TRBV7-9|TRBJ2-3|.|14
TGTGCCAGCAGCTTATCAGGGGATGGGGATACGCAGTATTTT
CASSLSGDGDTQYF